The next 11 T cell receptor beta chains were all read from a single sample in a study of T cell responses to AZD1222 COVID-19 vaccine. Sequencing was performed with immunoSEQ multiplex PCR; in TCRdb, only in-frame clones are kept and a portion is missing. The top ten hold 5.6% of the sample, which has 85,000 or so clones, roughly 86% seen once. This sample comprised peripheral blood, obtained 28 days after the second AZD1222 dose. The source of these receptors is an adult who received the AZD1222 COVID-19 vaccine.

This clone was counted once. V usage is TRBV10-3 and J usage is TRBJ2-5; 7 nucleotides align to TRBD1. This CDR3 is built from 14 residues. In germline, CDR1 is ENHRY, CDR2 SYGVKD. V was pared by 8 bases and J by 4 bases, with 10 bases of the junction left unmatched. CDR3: CAISRGQETETQYF. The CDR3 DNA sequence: TGTGCCATCTCGAGAGGACAGGAGACAGAGACCCAGTACTTC.

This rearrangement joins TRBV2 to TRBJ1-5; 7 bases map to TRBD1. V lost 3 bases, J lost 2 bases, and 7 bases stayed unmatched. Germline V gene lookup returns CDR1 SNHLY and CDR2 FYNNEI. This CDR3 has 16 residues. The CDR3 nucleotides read TGTGCCAGCAGTGATGGCCAGGGGGGCGGCAATCAGCCCCAGCATTTT. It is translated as CASSDGQGGGNQPQHF.

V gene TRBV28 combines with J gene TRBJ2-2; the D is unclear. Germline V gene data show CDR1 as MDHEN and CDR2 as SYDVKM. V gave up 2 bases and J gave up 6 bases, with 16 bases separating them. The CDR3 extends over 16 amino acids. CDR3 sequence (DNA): TGTGCCAGCAGTTTAGGGCCACGGACGCTGGCCGGGGAGCTGTTTTTT. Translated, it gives CASSLGPRTLAGELFF.

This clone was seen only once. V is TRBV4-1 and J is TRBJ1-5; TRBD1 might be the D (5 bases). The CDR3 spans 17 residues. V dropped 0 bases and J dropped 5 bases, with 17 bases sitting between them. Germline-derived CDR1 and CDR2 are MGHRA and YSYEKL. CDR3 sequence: CASSQDLSRGWDQPQHF. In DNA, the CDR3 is TGCGCCAGCAGCCAAGATCTCTCCCGGGGGTGGGATCAGCCCCAGCATTTT.

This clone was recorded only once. CDR3 sequence (DNA): TGTGCCAGCAGTTCCCCCAGGGGGCCCTACACCTTC. It yields the protein CASSSPRGPYTF. V gene TRBV27 combines with J gene TRBJ1-2; 8 nucleotides align to TRBD1. Germline V gene data show CDR1 as MNHEY and CDR2 as SMNVEV (reference sequence). CDR3 length: 12 residues. V lost 4 bases, J lost 10 bases, and 5 bases stayed unmatched.

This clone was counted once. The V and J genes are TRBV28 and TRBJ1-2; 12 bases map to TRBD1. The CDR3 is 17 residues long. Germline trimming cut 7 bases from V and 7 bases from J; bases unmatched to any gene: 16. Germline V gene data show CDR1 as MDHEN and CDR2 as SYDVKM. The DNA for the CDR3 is TGTGCCAGCATCGAGTTGGGATCGGGACAGGGGGCCGGTGGCTACACCTTC. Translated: CASIELGSGQGAGGYTF.

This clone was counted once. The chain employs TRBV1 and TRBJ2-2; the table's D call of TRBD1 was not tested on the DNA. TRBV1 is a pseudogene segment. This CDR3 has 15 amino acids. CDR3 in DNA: TGCACCAGCAGCCGGGGACACCGAGGGACCGGGGAGCTGTTTTTT. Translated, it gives CTSSRGHRGTGELFF.

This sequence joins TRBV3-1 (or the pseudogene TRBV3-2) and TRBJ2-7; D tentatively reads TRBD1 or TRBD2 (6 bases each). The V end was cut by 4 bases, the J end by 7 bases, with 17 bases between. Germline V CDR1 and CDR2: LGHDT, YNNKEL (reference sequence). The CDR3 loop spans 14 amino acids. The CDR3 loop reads CASSPQDGGKEQYF. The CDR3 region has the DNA TGTGCCAGCAGCCCCCAGGACGGGGGCAAGGAGCAGTACTTC.

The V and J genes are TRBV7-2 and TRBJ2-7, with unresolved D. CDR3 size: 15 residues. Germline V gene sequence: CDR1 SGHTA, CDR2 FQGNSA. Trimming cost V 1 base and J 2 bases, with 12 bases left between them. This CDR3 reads CASSLGRQTTYEQYF. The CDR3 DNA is TGTGCCAGCAGCTTAGGTAGGCAGACGACCTACGAGCAGTACTTC.

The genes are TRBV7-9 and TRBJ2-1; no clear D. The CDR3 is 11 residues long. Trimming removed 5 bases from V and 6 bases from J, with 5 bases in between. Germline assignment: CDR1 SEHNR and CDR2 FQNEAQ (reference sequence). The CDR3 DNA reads TGTGCCAGCAGCCAAGCCAATGAGCAGTTCTTC. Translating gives CASSQANEQFF.

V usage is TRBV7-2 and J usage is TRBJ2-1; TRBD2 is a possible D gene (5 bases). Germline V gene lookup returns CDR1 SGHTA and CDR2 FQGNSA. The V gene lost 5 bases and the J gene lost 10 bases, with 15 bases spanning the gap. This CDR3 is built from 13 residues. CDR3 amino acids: CASSTNIPGEQFF. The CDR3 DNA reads TGTGCCAGCAGCACTAATATCCCGGGGGAGCAGTTCTTC.